The clone carrying this T cell receptor beta chain turned up a few times. Antigen: not known. The data were taken from a study of regulatory T cells in long-lasting Graves disease. Trimming took off 0 bases at V and 1 base at J, with 10 bases between the two ends. The CDR3 consists of 15 residues. Germline assignment: CDR1 SGHRS and CDR2 YFSETQ. Regarding the study as a whole: The study found lower TCR diversity in persistent Graves' patients than in newly diagnosed ones.

The time point was: persistent/refractory GD, antithyroid drugs over 5 years with positive TRAb. The TCR library was made from RNA extracted from PBMCs. Through Arm-PCR of CDR3 regions and iRepertoire HTBI primers, TCR beta libraries were built. Each CDR3 protein is one row after TCRdb ran MiXCR on the multiplex PCR reads. This sample has approximately 400,000 distinct CDR3 sequences, with more than 20% found just once. This rearrangement joins TRBV5-1 to TRBJ2-5; D is undetermined. The sample here was peripheral blood mononuclear cells (PBMCs), taken when the disease was refractory, from a patient treated with antithyroid drugs. This sequence was found in a woman between 40 and 50 years old with Graves disease. The CDR3 nucleotides are TGCGCCAGCAGCTTGGATTTAGGGTTCCAAGAGACCCAGTACTTC. Protein: CASSLDLGFQETQYF.